This TCR beta chain stems from a study of shared clonotypes between healthy human individuals. Whole-study results and caveats: Relative to their counterparts shared across all four donors, non-shared clonotypes exhibited diminished generation probabilities.

CD4+ cells yielded CD45RA+ naive and CD45RA-negative memory subsets. Germline assignment: CDR1 KGHSH and CDR2 LQKENI. This CDR3 comprises 14 residues. Trimming removed 2 bases from V and 2 bases from J, with 8 bases in between. Comment on this clone: Its antigen is unidentified.

This table comes from immunoSEQ multiplex PCR, and its TCRdb copy is limited to in-frame clones, with some not included. Of approximately 1,500,000 clones in the sample, 95% to 99% were seen once. V usage is TRBV18 and J usage is TRBJ2-3; possibly TRBD2 for D (5 bases). This sequence originates from a man aged 25 to 40 in good health. Sequencing was done on a sample of naive CD4+ T cells sorted from blood. Subset reported: CD45RA+ positively selected. CDR3 in amino acids: CASSPYRDTDTQYF. The CDR3 DNA reads as TGTGCCAGCTCACCATATCGGGACACAGATACGCAGTATTTT.